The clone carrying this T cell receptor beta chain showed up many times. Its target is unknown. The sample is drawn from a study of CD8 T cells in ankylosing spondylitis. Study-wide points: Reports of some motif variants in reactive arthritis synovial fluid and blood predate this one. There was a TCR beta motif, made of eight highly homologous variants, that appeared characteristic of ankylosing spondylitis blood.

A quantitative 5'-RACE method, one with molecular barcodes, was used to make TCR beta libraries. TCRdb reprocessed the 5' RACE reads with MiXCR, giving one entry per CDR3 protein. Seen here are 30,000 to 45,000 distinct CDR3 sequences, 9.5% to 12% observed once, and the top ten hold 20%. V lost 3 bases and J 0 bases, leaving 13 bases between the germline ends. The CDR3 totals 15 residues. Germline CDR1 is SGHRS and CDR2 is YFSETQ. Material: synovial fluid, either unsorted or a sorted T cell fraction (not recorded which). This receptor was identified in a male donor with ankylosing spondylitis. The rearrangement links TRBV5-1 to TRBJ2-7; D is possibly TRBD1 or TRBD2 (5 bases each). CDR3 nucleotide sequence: TGCGCCAGCAGCTCGGGGCGCACGAGCTCCTACGAGCAGTACTTC. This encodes CASSSGRTSSYEQYF.